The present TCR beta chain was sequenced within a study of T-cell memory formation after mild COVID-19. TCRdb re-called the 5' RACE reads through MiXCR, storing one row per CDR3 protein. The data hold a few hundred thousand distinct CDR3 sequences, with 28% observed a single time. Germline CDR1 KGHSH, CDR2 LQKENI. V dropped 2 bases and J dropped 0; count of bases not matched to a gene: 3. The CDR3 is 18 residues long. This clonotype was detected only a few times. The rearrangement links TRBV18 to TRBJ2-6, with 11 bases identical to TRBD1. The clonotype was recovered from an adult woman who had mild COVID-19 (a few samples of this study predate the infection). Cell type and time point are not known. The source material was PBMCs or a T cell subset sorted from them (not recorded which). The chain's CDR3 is CASSPGDRGSSGANVLTF. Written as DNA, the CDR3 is TGTGCCAGCTCACCAGGGGACAGGGGGTCCTCTGGGGCCAACGTCCTGACTTTC.